This entry concerns a single T cell receptor beta chain. No cognate antigen has been identified for it. The sample holds no much larger clone one base away, and base qualities are not on file. This entry comes from a study of PD-1 blockade in classical Hodgkin lymphoma (dated by TCRdb to 2018 to 2020). About the study as a whole: Nivolumab dosing was 3 mg/kg intravenously every 2 weeks, continuing until either disease progression or unacceptable toxicity. The study used TCR beta sequencing and CyTOF to define a peripheral blood immune signature of response to PD-1 blockade in classical Hodgkin lymphoma.

The CDR3 has 15 amino acids, counting the end cysteine and phenylalanine. Just CDR3 DNA is preserved here, 45 bases in frame from base 1. At the junction V is shortened by 0 bases and J by 2 bases, with 12 bases in between. The CDR1 and CDR2 encoded by the germline V gene are SGDLS and YYNGEE. Genomic DNA was extracted with the Qiagen DNeasy kit from unsorted PBMCs and from negatively selected CD4+ and CD8+ fractions. TCR beta CDR3 regions were amplified by immunoSEQ multiplex PCR using primers annealing to V and J segments. Amplification bias was minimized using a synthetic immune receptor repertoire, and residual bias was removed computationally after sequencing. The original pipeline was this. Repertoire diversity was quantified as the Shannon entropy index using custom Python scripts. Unsorted, CD4+ and CD8+ repertoires were examined separately, except in combined analyses, for which CD4+ and CD8+ sequences were merged in silico. A clone counted as expanded when the clone's frequency after treatment rose at least 2-fold relative to C1D1, and clones undetected at baseline were given a pseudocount of 0.5. Singleton clones were defined as clones with 0 or 1 copy at C1D1, and non-singleton clones were defined as clones with 2 or more copies. By matching protein sequences in sorted samples from the same patient, clones expanded in unsorted samples were annotated as CD4+, CD8+ or unknown. Wilcoxon tests on paired samples were used to test diversity changes from C1D1 to C4D1. TCRdb limited this immuneACCESS table to in-frame rearrangements with V and J called. A share of clones is missing; checked studies link under half to unresolved V genes, and the rest is unexplained. V and J calls and clone size are given by that table; D and trimming were obtained from the DNA. This sample holds around 6,100 clones; 45% to 70% were observed only once. Roughly 15% of the sample comes from the top ten.

What the study reported, not specific to this receptor: Only a single clinical trial cohort was studied, and what caused the repertoire differences, possibly disease activity or prior therapy, remained undefined. Baseline TCR diversity was reported to be lower in newly diagnosed patients than in healthy donors, and even lower in relapsed/refractory patients. Lower diversity was observed in patients in whom nivolumab was started less than 1 year after ASCT, and these patients were excluded from later analyses so that confounding by immune reconstitution would be avoided. Baseline diversity similar to that of newly diagnosed patients was observed in trial patients achieving complete response, whereas significantly lower diversity was observed in partial responders and progressors. By C4D1, a significant rise was seen in CD4+ TCR diversity but not in CD8+ TCR diversity (p=0.0027 vs p=0.16), and the rise was most apparent among complete responders (p=0.02).

The time point label for this specimen denotes: cycle 1 day 1 (C1D1), immediately before nivolumab initiation. Every trial patient had relapsed after autologous stem cell transplantation, and cohorts A, B and C differed in prior brentuximab vedotin exposure. CD8+ T cells were purified from thawed PBMCs by magnetic negative selection with a Miltenyi CD8+ T cell isolation kit. A total of roughly 60 patients with relapsed/refractory classical Hodgkin lymphoma made up the trial cohort, and each patient's best overall response was complete response, partial response or progressive disease. Trial patients were treated with single-agent nivolumab in the multi-cohort phase II CheckMate 205 trial. An independent review committee assessed best overall response using the 2007 International Working Group response criteria. Trial PBMCs were obtained immediately prior to nivolumab initiation (C1D1) and on therapy at cycle 2 day 1 and cycle 4 day 1. Peripheral blood was collected in 8 mL Vacutainer Cell Preparation Tubes, from which PBMCs were isolated by centrifugation and then cryopreserved. Purified CD4+ and CD8+ fractions were prepared only for cases where an additional PBMC sample was available. Magnetically labelled cells were removed on LS columns in a quadroMACS separator, and the flow-through was retained as the purified fraction.

This chain is built from TRBV9 and TRBJ2-7, with the D gene not clear enough to name. The source was CD8+ T cells from blood, collected at baseline. The TCR comes from a human donor with classical Hodgkin lymphoma. This receptor carries the CDR3 CASSVGLEQTYEQYF. The sequenced DNA is TGTGCCAGCAGCGTAGGCCTGGAACAGACCTACGAGCAGTACTTC.